The clone carrying this TCR beta chain was found many times. Its antigen is as yet unknown. Sorted populations were all over 95% pure. This entry comes from a study of beta chain features in type 1 diabetes. Study overall: The patient and healthy donor groups were comparable for age, gender and cell yields. Study results and limitations: Patients' naive, central memory and regulatory TCRB repertoires appeared more alike than those of healthy donors. When Type 1 diabetes patients were examined, their TCRB CDR3s proved moderately but significantly shorter in all four CD4+ subsets.

Of the isolated RNA, all was reverse transcribed, and so the sequenced material was expressed TCRB transcripts. Assay used: immunoSEQ multiplex PCR; TCRdb lists only in-frame clones, some missing. The data contain some 410,000 clones, roughly an eighth of them singletons. From germline, CDR1 is PRHDT and CDR2 FYEKMQ (reference sequence). V lost 8 bases, J lost 9 bases, and 14 bases lay in between. The CDR3 totals 11 residues. Sequences were obtained from naive CD4+ T cells from blood. This chain connects TRBV13 to TRBJ2-7, with D hard to call. The sequence was collected from a woman between 18 and 30 years old in good health. CDR3 region: CASGILLGQYF. The DNA of the CDR3 is TGTGCCAGCGGCATACTTTTGGGGCAGTACTTC.